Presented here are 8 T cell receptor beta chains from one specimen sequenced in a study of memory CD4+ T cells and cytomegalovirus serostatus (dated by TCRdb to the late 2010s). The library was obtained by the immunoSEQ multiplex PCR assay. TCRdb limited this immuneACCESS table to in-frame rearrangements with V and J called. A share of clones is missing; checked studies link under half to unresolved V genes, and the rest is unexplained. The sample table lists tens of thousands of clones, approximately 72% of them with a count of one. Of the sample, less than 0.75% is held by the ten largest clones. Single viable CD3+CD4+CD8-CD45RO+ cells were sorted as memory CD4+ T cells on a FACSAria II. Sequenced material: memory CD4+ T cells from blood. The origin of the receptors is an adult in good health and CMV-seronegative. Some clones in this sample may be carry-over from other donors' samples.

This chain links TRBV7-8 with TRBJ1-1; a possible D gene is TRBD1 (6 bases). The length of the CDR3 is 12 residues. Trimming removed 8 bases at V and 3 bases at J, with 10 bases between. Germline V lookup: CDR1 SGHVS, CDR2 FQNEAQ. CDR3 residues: CASRGGYTEAFF. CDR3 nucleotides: TGTGCCAGCCGTGGGGGCTACACTGAAGCTTTCTTT.

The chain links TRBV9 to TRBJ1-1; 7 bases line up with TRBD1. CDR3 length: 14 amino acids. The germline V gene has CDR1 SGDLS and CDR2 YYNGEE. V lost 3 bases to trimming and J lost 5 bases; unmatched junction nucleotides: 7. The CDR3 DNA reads TGTGCCAGCAGCGCCCCAGGGACAGCGACTGAAGCTTTCTTT. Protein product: CASSAPGTATEAFF.

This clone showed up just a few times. The CDR3: CATSRGQTNEKLFF. The CDR3 DNA follows: TGTGCCACCAGCAGGGGTCAGACTAATGAAAAACTGTTTTTT. V and J are TRBV15 and TRBJ1-4, with unresolved D. The CDR3 sequence is 14 residues long. Germline CDR1 LNHNV, CDR2 YYDKDF (reference sequence). Trimming removed 3 bases from V and 2 bases from J, with 7 bases in between.

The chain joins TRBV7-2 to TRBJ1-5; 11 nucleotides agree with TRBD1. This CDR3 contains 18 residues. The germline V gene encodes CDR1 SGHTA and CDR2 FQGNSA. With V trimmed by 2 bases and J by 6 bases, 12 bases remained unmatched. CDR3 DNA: TGTGCCAGCAGCTTACGTGGGACAGGGGGGAGTTCGGCTCAGCCCCAGCATTTT. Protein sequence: CASSLRGTGGSSAQPQHF.

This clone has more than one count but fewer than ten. The CDR3 DNA follows: TGTGCCAGCAGTTCCCGCACAGATACGCAGTATTTT. Amino acid sequence: CASSSRTDTQYF. The chain couples TRBV27 to TRBJ2-3; D is unclear. Germline V CDR1 and CDR2: MNHEY, SMNVEV (reference sequence). The CDR3 is 12 residues long. The V gene lost 4 bases and the J gene lost 1 base, with 3 bases spanning the gap.

CDR3 DNA sequence: TGTGCCAGCAGTGAATCCGGACTTTATAATGAAAAACTGTTTTTT. This translates into CASSESGLYNEKLFF. This sequence joins TRBV2 and TRBJ1-4; no definite D call. CDR1 SNHLY and CDR2 FYNNEI come from the germline V gene. Trimming removed 2 bases at V and 4 bases at J, with 11 bases between. This CDR3 contains 15 residues.

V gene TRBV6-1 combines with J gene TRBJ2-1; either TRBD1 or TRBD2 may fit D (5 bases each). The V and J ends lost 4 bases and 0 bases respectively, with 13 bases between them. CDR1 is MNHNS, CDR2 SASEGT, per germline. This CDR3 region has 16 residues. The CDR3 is CASSGGRMSSYNEQFF. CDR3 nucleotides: TGTGCCAGCAGTGGGGGACGGATGAGCTCCTACAATGAGCAGTTCTTC.

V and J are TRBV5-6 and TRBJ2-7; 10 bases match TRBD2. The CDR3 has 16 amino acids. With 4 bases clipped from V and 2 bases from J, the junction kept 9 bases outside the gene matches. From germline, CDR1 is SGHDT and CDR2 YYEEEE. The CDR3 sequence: CASSPRLAGAPYEQYF. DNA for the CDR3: TGTGCCAGCAGCCCTCGCCTAGCGGGGGCCCCCTACGAGCAGTACTTC.